The rows below give T cell receptor beta chains drawn from one sample of a study of T cell changes during pregnancy in multiple sclerosis. Some clones are missing from TCRdb's copy, which holds only in-frame ones; the method was immunoSEQ multiplex PCR. The sample contains 49,000 or so clones, around 92% of which appear only once. Sample: peripheral blood, taken in the third trimester of pregnancy. Receptors were obtained from a female donor with multiple sclerosis, enrolled in a pregnancy study. Both conserved end residues are part of each CDR3. Fields, in order: clone size, V gene, D gene, J gene, CDR3 protein, CDR3 DNA. A D gene is named only where the DNA matches it firmly. Size is omitted from some rows. Given values are once, few, many or a class for expanded clones.

clone_size: -
v_call: TRBV29-1
d_call: -
j_call: TRBJ1-1
cdr3_aa: CSVESGKAAEAFF
cdr3_nt: TGCAGCGTTGAATCGGGGAAGGCGGCTGAAGCTTTCTTT

clone_size: -
v_call: TRBV27
d_call: TRBD2
j_call: TRBJ2-1
cdr3_aa: CASSPLAGAAYNEQFF
cdr3_nt: TGTGCCAGCAGTCCGCTAGCGGGAGCCGCCTACAATGAGCAGTTCTTC

clone_size: -
v_call: TRBV1
d_call: -
j_call: TRBJ2-7
cdr3_aa: CTSSQDLLRVSYEQYF
cdr3_nt: TGCACCAGCAGCCAAGATCTTTTGCGGGTCTCCTACGAGCAGTACTTC

clone_size: -
v_call: TRBV6-5
d_call: TRBD1
j_call: TRBJ2-7
cdr3_aa: CASSRDRGIYEQYF
cdr3_nt: TGTGCCTCATCGCGGGACAGGGGTATCTACGAGCAGTACTTC

clone_size: -
v_call: TRBV27
d_call: TRBD2
j_call: TRBJ2-7
cdr3_aa: CASSLGTSGRDEQYF
cdr3_nt: TGTGCCAGCAGTTTAGGGACTAGCGGGAGGGACGAGCAGTACTTC

clone_size: -
v_call: TRBV5-4
d_call: TRBD2
j_call: TRBJ2-1
cdr3_aa: CASSPTSGGREQFF
cdr3_nt: TGTGCCAGCAGCCCGACTAGCGGGGGGCGAGAGCAGTTCTTC

clone_size: -
v_call: TRBV9
d_call: -
j_call: TRBJ1-2
cdr3_aa: CASSVGEDNYGYTF
cdr3_nt: TGTGCCAGCAGCGTAGGAGAAGATAACTATGGCTACACCTTC

clone_size: -
v_call: TRBV7-2
d_call: TRBD2
j_call: TRBJ2-3
cdr3_aa: CASSAGLAGGTTSTDTQYF
cdr3_nt: TGTGCCAGCAGCGCGGGACTAGCGGGAGGGACCACTAGCACAGATACGCAGTATTTT

clone_size: -
v_call: TRBV6-8
d_call: -
j_call: TRBJ2-5
cdr3_aa: CASGRRAGKETQYF
cdr3_nt: TGTGCCAGCGGGCGGCGGGCGGGAAAAGAGACCCAGTACTTC

clone_size: -
v_call: TRBV7-6
d_call: TRBD1
j_call: TRBJ1-1
cdr3_aa: CASSPGTGITEAFF
cdr3_nt: TGTGCCAGCAGCCCCGGGACAGGGATAACGGAAGCTTTCTTT

clone_size: -
v_call: TRBV5-1
d_call: -
j_call: TRBJ2-2
cdr3_aa: CASSWNGGPGELFF
cdr3_nt: TGCGCCAGCAGCTGGAACGGGGGACCCGGGGAGCTGTTTTTT

clone_size: -
v_call: TRBV27
d_call: TRBD1
j_call: TRBJ1-6
cdr3_aa: CASSVDREDSPLHF
cdr3_nt: TGTGCCAGCAGTGTCGACAGGGAGGATTCACCCCTCCACTTT

clone_size: few
v_call: TRBV12-2
d_call: -
j_call: TRBJ2-2
cdr3_aa: CASRLAGANTGELFF
cdr3_nt: TGTGCAAGTCGCTTAGCGGGAGCGAACACCGGGGAGCTGTTTTTT

clone_size: once
v_call: TRBV19
d_call: TRBD1
j_call: TRBJ1-5
cdr3_aa: CASSPGQSNQPQHF
cdr3_nt: TGTGCCAGTAGTCCGGGACAGAGCAATCAGCCCCAGCATTTT

clone_size: once
v_call: TRBV29-1
d_call: TRBD2
j_call: TRBJ2-3
cdr3_aa: CSVESGQGGLAGRTDTQYF
cdr3_nt: TGCAGCGTTGAAAGTGGACAGGGCGGACTAGCGGGGAGGACAGATACGCAGTATTTT

clone_size: -
v_call: TRBV5-1
d_call: -
j_call: TRBJ2-7
cdr3_aa: CASSLGVRSSTYEQYF
cdr3_nt: TGCGCCAGCAGCTTGGGTGTCAGGTCCTCCACCTACGAGCAGTACTTC

clone_size: -
v_call: TRBV29-1
d_call: TRBD1
j_call: TRBJ1-2
cdr3_aa: CSVPTGGGYTF
cdr3_nt: TGCAGCGTACCGACAGGGGGCGGCTACACCTTC

clone_size: -
v_call: TRBV7-2
d_call: TRBD2
j_call: TRBJ2-7
cdr3_aa: CASSHSGRNSYEQYF
cdr3_nt: TGTGCCAGCAGCCATAGCGGGAGGAACTCCTACGAGCAGTACTTC

clone_size: -
v_call: TRBV18
d_call: TRBD2
j_call: TRBJ2-1
cdr3_aa: CASSPPLAGGPLDNEQFF
cdr3_nt: TGTGCCAGCTCACCACCACTAGCGGGAGGGCCTTTGGACAATGAGCAGTTCTTC

clone_size: -
v_call: TRBV18
d_call: -
j_call: TRBJ1-4
cdr3_aa: CASSPYSGATNEKLFF
cdr3_nt: TGTGCCAGCTCACCGTACTCGGGGGCAACTAATGAAAAACTGTTTTTT

clone_size: -
v_call: TRBV4-2
d_call: TRBD1
j_call: TRBJ2-7
cdr3_aa: CASSPTGTGVDEQYF
cdr3_nt: TGTGCCAGCAGTCCCACCGGGACAGGGGTGGACGAGCAGTACTTC

clone_size: -
v_call: TRBV4-1
d_call: TRBD1
j_call: TRBJ1-1
cdr3_aa: CASSPLTGTGTAEAFF
cdr3_nt: TGCGCCAGCAGCCCGTTAACCGGGACAGGGACCGCTGAAGCTTTCTTT

clone_size: -
v_call: TRBV30
d_call: TRBD1
j_call: TRBJ1-6
cdr3_aa: CAWRAGTDNSPLHF
cdr3_nt: TGTGCCTGGAGGGCCGGGACAGATAATTCACCCCTCCACTTT

clone_size: -
v_call: TRBV7-2
d_call: -
j_call: TRBJ1-5
cdr3_aa: CASSLARSQPQHF
cdr3_nt: TGTGCCAGCAGCTTAGCGCGTTCTCAGCCCCAGCATTTT

clone_size: once
v_call: TRBV30
d_call: TRBD1
j_call: TRBJ1-5
cdr3_aa: CAWSFPGTGNQPQHF
cdr3_nt: TGTGCCTGGAGTTTTCCTGGGACAGGGAATCAGCCCCAGCATTTT

clone_size: -
v_call: TRBV4-2
d_call: TRBD1
j_call: TRBJ1-4
cdr3_aa: CASSQATGWGEKLFF
cdr3_nt: TGTGCCAGCAGCCAAGCGACAGGGTGGGGAGAAAAACTGTTTTTT

clone_size: -
v_call: TRBV6-4
d_call: -
j_call: TRBJ2-3
cdr3_aa: CASSVMGGSTDTQYF
cdr3_nt: TGTGCCAGCAGTGTTATGGGCGGGAGCACAGATACGCAGTATTTT

clone_size: -
v_call: TRBV5-1
d_call: TRBD2
j_call: TRBJ2-1
cdr3_aa: CASSLADPSYNEQFF
cdr3_nt: TGCGCCAGCAGTCTAGCGGACCCCTCCTACAATGAGCAGTTCTTC

clone_size: -
v_call: TRBV19
d_call: TRBD1
j_call: TRBJ2-1
cdr3_aa: CASRTGIGHEQFF
cdr3_nt: TGTGCCAGCAGGACAGGGATTGGGCATGAGCAGTTCTTC

clone_size: -
v_call: TRBV6-6
d_call: -
j_call: TRBJ2-3
cdr3_aa: CASTGSDTQYF
cdr3_nt: TGTGCCAGCACAGGGTCAGATACGCAGTATTTT

clone_size: -
v_call: TRBV4-2
d_call: -
j_call: TRBJ2-7
cdr3_aa: CASSQDFYGYEQYF
cdr3_nt: TGTGCCAGCAGCCAAGATTTCTATGGCTACGAGCAGTACTTC

clone_size: once
v_call: TRBV7-2
d_call: TRBD1
j_call: TRBJ2-7
cdr3_aa: CASSRQGAREQYF
cdr3_nt: TGTGCCAGCAGCCGACAGGGGGCAAGGGAGCAGTACTTC

clone_size: -
v_call: TRBV28
d_call: TRBD1
j_call: TRBJ1-1
cdr3_aa: CASSQYRGSIAEAFF
cdr3_nt: TGTGCCAGCAGTCAATACAGGGGATCTATAGCTGAAGCTTTCTTT

clone_size: -
v_call: TRBV4-1
d_call: -
j_call: TRBJ1-2
cdr3_aa: CASSQDHRFNYGYTF
cdr3_nt: TGCGCCAGCAGCCAAGATCACAGGTTTAACTATGGCTACACCTTC

clone_size: -
v_call: TRBV4-2
d_call: -
j_call: TRBJ2-7
cdr3_aa: CASSQDQESSYEQYF
cdr3_nt: TGTGCCAGCAGCCAAGACCAGGAAAGCTCCTACGAGCAGTACTTC

clone_size: -
v_call: TRBV28
d_call: TRBD2
j_call: TRBJ2-1
cdr3_aa: CASSLPLAGYNEQFF
cdr3_nt: TGTGCCAGCAGTTTACCACTAGCGGGGTACAATGAGCAGTTCTTC

clone_size: -
v_call: TRBV5-1
d_call: TRBD1
j_call: TRBJ2-5
cdr3_aa: CASSAHGTGQETQYF
cdr3_nt: TGCGCCAGCAGCGCCCACGGGACAGGGCAAGAGACCCAGTACTTC

clone_size: -
v_call: TRBV9
d_call: -
j_call: TRBJ2-5
cdr3_aa: CASSAVGAGKTQYF
cdr3_nt: TGTGCCAGCAGCGCGGTAGGGGCGGGGAAGACCCAGTACTTC

clone_size: -
v_call: TRBV6-1
d_call: -
j_call: TRBJ2-7
cdr3_aa: CASSDPPRVVPYEQYF
cdr3_nt: TGTGCCAGCAGTGATCCCCCCCGCGTAGTCCCCTACGAGCAGTACTTC

clone_size: -
v_call: TRBV19
d_call: -
j_call: TRBJ1-2
cdr3_aa: CASSLRGSGYTF
cdr3_nt: TGTGCCAGTAGCTTACGGGGGAGCGGCTACACCTTC

clone_size: -
v_call: TRBV7-9
d_call: TRBD1
j_call: TRBJ1-4
cdr3_aa: CASSLRMGQSNEKLFF
cdr3_nt: TGTGCCAGCAGCTTACGTATGGGACAGTCTAATGAAAAACTGTTTTTT

clone_size: once
v_call: TRBV13
d_call: TRBD2
j_call: TRBJ2-3
cdr3_aa: CASSSTLAVTDTQYF
cdr3_nt: TGTGCCAGCAGCTCCACACTAGCGGTCACAGATACGCAGTATTTT

clone_size: -
v_call: TRBV6-5
d_call: TRBD2
j_call: TRBJ2-7
cdr3_aa: CASSYLAGGLYEQYF
cdr3_nt: TGTGCCAGCAGTTATCTTGCGGGAGGCCTCTACGAGCAGTACTTC

clone_size: -
v_call: TRBV6-6
d_call: -
j_call: TRBJ2-7
cdr3_aa: CASSYSSYEQYF
cdr3_nt: TGTGCCAGCAGTTACTCGAGTTACGAGCAGTACTTC

clone_size: -
v_call: TRBV11-2
d_call: TRBD2
j_call: TRBJ2-3
cdr3_aa: CASSSGLGVTDTQYF
cdr3_nt: TGTGCCAGCAGCTCCGGACTAGGAGTGACAGATACGCAGTATTTT

clone_size: -
v_call: TRBV4-2
d_call: TRBD2
j_call: TRBJ2-5
cdr3_aa: CASSHSQVGGGKTQYF
cdr3_nt: TGTGCCAGCAGCCACTCACAAGTCGGGGGGGGTAAGACCCAGTACTTC

clone_size: -
v_call: TRBV18
d_call: -
j_call: TRBJ2-2
cdr3_aa: CASSRGLGNTGELFF
cdr3_nt: TGTGCCAGCTCACGAGGACTCGGGAACACCGGGGAGCTGTTTTTT

clone_size: once
v_call: TRBV4-1
d_call: -
j_call: TRBJ2-5
cdr3_aa: CASSQGHREAQYF
cdr3_nt: TGCGCCAGCAGCCAAGGGCACCGCGAGGCCCAGTACTTC

clone_size: -
v_call: TRBV5-1
d_call: -
j_call: TRBJ2-6
cdr3_aa: CASSGGLNGGANVLTF
cdr3_nt: TGCGCCAGCAGCGGCGGACTGAATGGTGGGGCCAACGTCCTGACTTTC